Shown below are 18 T cell receptor beta chains from a single sample sequenced in a study of Graves' ophthalmopathy and Graves' hyperthyroidism. Investigators amplified TCR beta CDR3 regions from RNA transcripts. Following a first-round RT-PCR that used HTBI primers, a second-round multiplex PCR was carried out. TCRdb independently ran MiXCR on the multiplex PCR reads; one entry per CDR3 protein. The data contain some 380,000 distinct CDR3 sequences, just over 15% of them singletons. Sequencing was done on a sample of peripheral blood. The receptors were sampled from a woman aged 18-29 years with stable Graves' hyperthyroidism.

This clonotype was detected ten times or more. The rearrangement uses TRBV6-1 and TRBJ1-2; 7 bases agree with TRBD1. CDR1 and CDR2 (germline): MNHNS, SASEGT. The CDR3 runs to 15 residues. The J segment lost 5 bases and the V segment lost 6 bases, leaving 12 bases of the junction unmatched. CDR3 bases: TGTGCCAGCAGGGTCTTCGGGACAGCGCTGTATGGCTACACCTTC. It codes for CASRVFGTALYGYTF.

This clonotype was seen repeatedly, ten times or more. A much larger clone lies one base from this, so it may be a read error. The J gene is TRBJ1-1, the V gene TRBV10-3, with unresolved D. The CDR3 runs to 14 residues. The germline V gene has CDR1 ENHRY and CDR2 SYGVKD. The DNA of the CDR3 is TGTGCCATCAGTGTGACGAACATGAACACTGGAGCTTTCTTT. Amino acids: CAISVTNMNTGAFF.

This clonotype has at least ten counts. V is TRBV6-5 and J is TRBJ1-6, with unresolved D. The length of the CDR3 is 14 residues. The V end lost 4 bases, the J end lost 6 bases, and 10 bases lay between the germline ends. In germline, CDR1 is MNHEY, CDR2 SVGAGI. The CDR3 DNA reads as TGTGCCAGCAGTTCCCGGACGGGTAATTCACCCCTCCACTTT. It is translated as CASSSRTGNSPLHF.

The chain is built from TRBV27 and TRBJ1-2; D is unclear. This CDR3 contains 15 residues. Germline lookup yields CDR1 MNHEY and CDR2 SMNVEV (reference sequence). V was trimmed by 2 bases and J by 4 bases, leaving 14 bases between them. The CDR3 DNA follows: TGTGCCAGCAGTTTAGGGTCCCATGGGAGCTATGGCTACACCTTC. Residues: CASSLGSHGSYGYTF.

Ten or more counts support this clonotype. V is TRBV5-1 and J is TRBJ2-7; tentatively, D is TRBD2 (6 bases). V lost 4 bases and J lost 0, with 8 bases in between. The CDR3 is 13 amino acids. Germline CDR1 and CDR2: SGHRS and YFSETQ. The CDR3 protein is CASSKGLSYEQYF. The CDR3 DNA reads TGCGCCAGCAGCAAGGGACTCTCCTACGAGCAGTACTTC.

This clonotype turned up a few times. The rearrangement uses TRBV11-2 and TRBJ2-2, with a weak D call TRBD1 (5 bases). V was cut by 5 bases and J by 4 bases, with 11 bases left in between. This CDR3 has 14 amino acids. The germline gives CDR1 SGHAT, CDR2 FQNNGV. CDR3 sequence (DNA): TGTGCCAGCAGCCTCCTGACAGTCACCGGGGAGCTGTTTTTT. Amino acid sequence: CASSLLTVTGELFF.

This clonotype was counted at least ten times. The chain recombines TRBV12-3 or TRBV12-4 with TRBJ1-1; a weak D match, TRBD1 (6 bases). This CDR3 region has 14 residues. Trimming cost V 5 bases and J 3 bases, with 13 bases left between them. The chain's CDR3 is CASSKQGTYTEAFF. The CDR3 DNA follows: TGTGCCAGCAGTAAACAGGGCACCTACACTGAAGCTTTCTTT.

The V gene is TRBV7-6, the J gene TRBJ1-2; D is ambiguous. The CDR3 consists of 14 residues. V lost 4 bases, J lost 8 bases, and 17 bases lay in between. Germline loops: CDR1 SGHVS, CDR2 FNYEAQ. The CDR3 sequence: CASSWDSGLGGYTF. The CDR3 DNA is TGTGCCAGCAGCTGGGATTCGGGATTGGGGGGCTACACCTTC.

With regard to this clonotype: Since the CDR3 does not end with the conserved phenylalanine or tryptophan, this likely comes from a read error. The genes are TRBV27 and TRBJ1-1; 7 nucleotides align to TRBD1. The CDR3 covers 13 residues. V trimming: 3 bases; J trimming: 7 bases; junction bases outside the gene matches: 5. The germline CDR1 and CDR2 sequences are MNHEY and SMNVEV (reference sequence). The chain's CDR3 is CASSFLDRVEAFY. The CDR3 nucleotides are TGTGCCAGCAGTTTCCTAGACAGGGTTGAAGCTTTCTAT.

This chain connects TRBV6-5 to TRBJ1-1, with D uncertain. The V gene lost 2 bases and the J gene lost 1 base, with 14 bases spanning the gap. Germline CDR1 and CDR2: MNHEY and SVGAGI. The length of the CDR3 is 16 residues. The DNA for the CDR3 is TGTGCCAGCAGTTACGTCCCCCCCCCCTGGAACACTGAAGCTTTCTTT. The encoded protein is CASSYVPPPWNTEAFF.

This clonotype was seen repeatedly, ten times or more. The chain employs TRBV7-8 and TRBJ2-2, with no clear D. Looked up from germline, CDR1 is SGHVS and CDR2 is FQNEAQ. The V and J ends lost 5 bases and 5 bases respectively, with 18 bases between them. The CDR3 sequence is 16 residues long. The CDR3 reads CASSRYEPRTTGELFF. Written as DNA, the CDR3 is TGTGCCAGCAGCCGTTATGAACCCCGAACAACCGGGGAGCTGTTTTTT.

This clonotype showed up many times. This chain links TRBV5-1 with TRBJ1-1, with 8 bases that match TRBD1. This CDR3 comprises 15 residues. The J segment lost 1 base and the V segment lost 0 bases, leaving 2 bases of the junction unmatched. Germline V gene lookup returns CDR1 SGHRS and CDR2 YFSETQ. The DNA of the CDR3 is TGCGCCAGCAGCTTGGGGGACAGGAGGAACACTGAAGCTTTCTTT. It is translated as CASSLGDRRNTEAFF.

This clonotype was counted many times. The chain uses TRBV2 and TRBJ2-5; D remains unclear. This CDR3 is built from 11 residues. Trimming pared 7 bases from V and 6 bases from J, leaving 9 bases between. The germline gives CDR1 SNHLY, CDR2 FYNNEI. The CDR3 nucleotides are TGTGCCAGCACCTTCGTGAAGACCCAGTACTTC. Its translation is CASTFVKTQYF.

The chain carries TRBV7-2 and TRBJ2-7; D is ambiguous. Trimming cost V 1 base and J 0 bases, with 4 bases left between them. The length of the CDR3 is 13 residues. CDR1 SGHTA and CDR2 FQGNSA come from the germline V gene. CDR3 in amino acids: CASSLGHSYEQYF. CDR3 nucleotides: TGTGCCAGCAGCTTAGGTCACTCCTACGAGCAGTACTTC.

This clonotype has ten or more counts. The rearrangement links TRBV12-3 or TRBV12-4 to TRBJ1-5; tentative D call: TRBD1 (5 bases). With 3 bases removed from V and 5 bases from J, the gap between germline ends came to 14 bases. The CDR3 consists of 15 residues. DNA for the CDR3: TGTGCCAGCAGTTTTTGGGGGATCAGGGATCAGCCCCAGCATTTT. It translates to CASSFWGIRDQPQHF.

This clonotype showed up just a few times. V gene TRBV19 combines with J gene TRBJ1-5; D ambiguous. V lost 1 base to trimming and J lost 3 bases, with 10 bases between them. Germline CDR1 is LNHDA and CDR2 is SQIVND (reference sequence). This CDR3 region has 15 residues. This chain's CDR3 is CASSIGAASNQPQHF. In nucleotides, the CDR3 is TGTGCCAGTAGTATAGGGGCAGCCTCCAATCAGCCCCAGCATTTT.

This clonotype has a count of ten or more. The chain employs TRBV5-1 and TRBJ2-7; 7 nucleotides align to TRBD1. This CDR3 comprises 14 residues. With V trimmed by 0 bases and J by 4 bases, 4 bases remained unmatched. CDR1 and CDR2 from the germline V gene are SGHRS and YFSETQ. The CDR3 DNA is TGCGCCAGCAGCTTGGTTACAGGGGTTTACGAGCAGTACTTC. Translated, it gives CASSLVTGVYEQYF. The full variable domain, completed using reference TRBV5-1 and TRBJ2-7, is KAGVTQTPRYLIKTRGQQVTLSCSPISGHRSVSWYQQTPGQGLQFLFEYFSETQRNKGNFPGRFSGRQFSNSRSEMNVSTLELGDSALYLCASSLVTGVYEQYFGPGTRLTVT.

This clonotype was seen a few times. The V gene is TRBV6-1, the J gene TRBJ2-4, with 9 positions matching TRBD2. CDR1 is MNHNS, CDR2 SASEGT, per germline. This CDR3 spans 15 amino acids. V trimming: 4 bases; J trimming: 1 base; junction bases outside the gene matches: 2. CDR3 in DNA: TGTGCCAGCAGTGGGGCGGGGGGGGCCAAAAACATTCAGTACTTC. This codes for CASSGAGGAKNIQYF.